This T cell receptor (beta chain) was sequenced during a study of T cell responses to AZD1222 COVID-19 vaccine. Notes on this clone: Its antigen remains unknown.

Sequencing used immunoSEQ multiplex PCR; TCRdb keeps in-frame clones, though not all of them. The table lists more than 110,000 clones, 80% to 90% of them singletons. The length of the CDR3 is 14 residues. Germline values: CDR1 LNHDA, CDR2 SQIVND (reference sequence). Trimming took 3 bases from V and 10 from J, leaving 18 bases between them. The study, taken as a whole, reports: Donors were largely white British and mainly female; clonal diversity was possibly underestimated.

This TCR derives from an adult in good health. The sequencing used peripheral blood, collected on day 0 of AZD1222 vaccination. The genes are TRBV19 and TRBJ1-1; TRBD1 might be the D (5 bases). The CDR3 sequence is CASSIPGLIDPAFF. The CDR3 bases are TGTGCCAGTAGTATTCCGGGGCTCATAGATCCAGCTTTCTTT.